This is a list of T cell receptor beta chains from one sample in a study of CD8+CD57+ T cells in acquired aplastic anemia. TCRdb fed the reads into MiXCR, producing one record per CDR3 protein. The sample shows about 470,000 distinct CDR3 sequences, around 30% of them seen only once. The material sequenced was sorted CD4+, CD8+, or CD8+CD57+ T cells (not recorded which) from PBMCs. The receptor source for this set is a human donor with aplastic anemia. Each CDR3 is given with its conserved first and last residue. The D gene is left open where the match is weak. The listing skips clone size in some rows; elsewhere it reads once, few, many or a size class.

TRBJ2-3	NA	NA	TRBV25-1	TGTGCCAGCAGTGCTAGGAATGAGGGCGGGGGCACAGATACGCAGTATTTT	CASSARNEGGGTDTQYF
TRBJ1-1	NA	many	TRBV15	TGTGCCACCAGTCGCCCGGGCGAGAACACTGAAGCTTTCTTT	CATSRPGENTEAFF
TRBJ1-5	TRBD1	many	TRBV2	TGTGCCAGCAGTGAAACGGGACAGGGGGGGTGGCAGCCCCAGCATTTT	CASSETGQGGWQPQHF
TRBJ2-7	NA	many	TRBV5-1	TGCGCCAGCAGCAAAGCAGGGTCCAGGTCCTACGAGCAGTACTTC	CASSKAGSRSYEQYF
TRBJ1-1	NA	NA	TRBV4-2	TGTGCCAGCAGCCAAGAGCAGGGCAACATGAACACTGAAGCTTTCTTT	CASSQEQGNMNTEAFF
TRBJ2-3	NA	NA	TRBV20-1	TGCAGTGCTAGATATCAAGCCAACCCAGATACGCAGTATTTT	CSARYQANPDTQYF
TRBJ2-2	NA	few	TRBV5-1	TGCGCCAGCAGCTTGGTAGGGAGCGCGAACACCGGGGAGCTGTTTTTT	CASSLVGSANTGELFF
TRBJ1-2	TRBD1	many	TRBV4-3	TGCGCCAGCAGCCAAGATTTGGACAGGGGCTTTGGCTACACCTTC	CASSQDLDRGFGYTF
TRBJ2-4	NA	few	TRBV11-2	TGTGCCAGCAGCTTATCTTGGGACCGCTTTTCGGCCAAAAACATTCAGTACTTC	CASSLSWDRFSAKNIQYF
TRBJ1-4	TRBD1	NA	TRBV5-1	TGCGCCAGCAGCTTGGCACAGGGGGCAACTAATGAAAAACTGTTTTTT	CASSLAQGATNEKLFF
TRBJ2-1	TRBD1	NA	TRBV27	TGTGCCAGCAGGCTCTCGTGGGACAGGGTGATTAATGAGCAGTTCTTC	CASRLSWDRVINEQFF
TRBJ1-2	NA	NA	TRBV19	TGTGCCAGTAGCCAGGAGTACTATGGCTACACCTTC	CASSQEYYGYTF
TRBJ1-2	NA	few	TRBV5-1	TGCGCCAGCAGCTTGGCAGGGACTAACTATGGCTACACCTTC	CASSLAGTNYGYTF
TRBJ2-5	NA	many	TRBV19	TGTGCCAGTAGTGGTTTCCAGGGGACTGAAGAGACCCAGTACTTC	CASSGFQGTEETQYF
TRBJ2-7	TRBD1	many	TRBV5-1	TGCGCCAGCAGCCCGGACAGGGGGCGGTACGAGCAGTACTTC	CASSPDRGRYEQYF
TRBJ2-7	NA	NA	TRBV29-1	TGCAGCGAGAAGACAGGCTACGAGCAGTACTTC	CSEKTGYEQYF
TRBJ2-1	NA	NA	TRBV9	TGTGCCAGCAGCGTCGATATTAATGAGCAGTTCTTC	CASSVDINEQFF
TRBJ1-6	TRBD1	NA	TRBV19	TGTGCCAGTAGTACCGGGACAGGGCTCGGGTCACCCCTCCACTTT	CASSTGTGLGSPLHF
TRBJ2-1	NA	many	TRBV10-3	TGTGCCATAGCGGGACAGCCCGACAATGAGCAGTTCTTC	CAIAGQPDNEQFF
TRBJ2-7	TRBD2	NA	TRBV11-2	TGTGCCAGCAGCGTAGGGACTAGCGGGAAATCCTACGAGCAGTACTTC	CASSVGTSGKSYEQYF
TRBJ1-5	NA	NA	TRBV5-1	TGCGCCAGCAGCTTGTCTTATGGGAGCAATCAGCCCCAGCATTTT	CASSLSYGSNQPQHF
TRBJ1-6	TRBD1	few	TRBV24-1	TGTGCCACCAGTGATGATACAGGGGGTTATAATTCACCCCTCCACTTT	CATSDDTGGYNSPLHF
TRBJ2-7	TRBD2	NA	TRBV27	TGTGCCAGCAGTTTATCTCGCCTAGCGGGAGGCTACGAGCAGTACTTC	CASSLSRLAGGYEQYF
TRBJ2-5	NA	NA	TRBV2	TGTGCCAGCAGTTCCCCCAGGGAAGTTGAGACCCAGTACTTC	CASSSPREVETQYF
TRBJ2-7	NA	many	TRBV7-8	TGTGCCAGCAGCTTAAGTGGAGACTCTACCTACGAGCAGTACTTC	CASSLSGDSTYEQYF
TRBJ2-2	NA	many	TRBV2	TGTGCCAGCAGTGACGAGGAAAGCACCGGGGAGCTGTTTTTT	CASSDEESTGELFF
TRBJ1-6	NA	NA	TRBV7-9	TGTGCCAGCAGCTTACTGGACGGTAATCCACCCCTCCACTTT	CASSLLDGNPPLHF
TRBJ1-2	TRBD1	few	TRBV5-1	TGCGCCAGCAGCCCAAATCCGGGACAGGGGGACTATGGCTACACCTTC	CASSPNPGQGDYGYTF
TRBJ1-1	NA	many	TRBV19	TGTGCCAGTAGCCCATGGGGGGGCGCGGACACTGAAGCTTTCTTT	CASSPWGGADTEAFF
TRBJ2-7	NA	many	TRBV10-3	TGTGCCACCGAGTCCGGGAGCGCCGAGCAGTACTTC	CATESGSAEQYF
TRBJ2-6	NA	many	TRBV29-1	TGCAGCGTTGATCTGGGGGCTGGGGCCAACGTCCTGACTTTC	CSVDLGAGANVLTF
TRBJ1-6	TRBD1	many	TRBV6-1	TGTGCCAGCAGTGACGGGACAGGGGGCTCACCCCTCCACTTT	CASSDGTGGSPLHF
TRBJ1-6	NA	few	TRBV25-1	TGTGCCAGCCAAAGGGGGGGGCCAGGTTATAATTCACCCCTCCACTTT	CASQRGGPGYNSPLHF
TRBJ1-2	NA	NA	TRBV19	TGTGCCAGCAGTCCGCAGGCGGAGACAGCCTATGGCTACACCTTC	CASSPQAETAYGYTF
TRBJ1-5	NA	many	TRBV19	TGTGCCAGTAGTATGACAGTAAATCAGCCCCAGCATTTT	CASSMTVNQPQHF
TRBJ1-4	TRBD1	NA	TRBV2	TGTGCCTGCAGTGCGGGACAGGGAGGTAATGAAAGACTGTTTTTT	CACSAGQGGNERLFF
TRBJ2-1	NA	many	TRBV19	TGTGCCAGTAGAAACTTGGGGTTCTACAATGAGCAGTTCTTC	CASRNLGFYNEQFF
TRBJ2-7	TRBD1	few	TRBV12-3/TRBV12-4	TGTGCCAGCAGTCCAAGGACAGGGGCTTCCTACGAGCAGTACTTC	CASSPRTGASYEQYF
TRBJ1-2	TRBD1	many	TRBV19	TGTGCCAGTAGTATGTCATACAGGGGAGTACACTATGGCTACACCTTC	CASSMSYRGVHYGYTF
TRBJ1-1	NA	many	TRBV7-3	TGTGCCAGCAGCTTACAGAAGAACACTGAAGCTTTCTTT	CASSLQKNTEAFF
TRBJ2-3	NA	NA	TRBV11-2	TGTGCCAGCAAGTTTAAGAGTCTAAGCACAGATACGCAGTATTTT	CASKFKSLSTDTQYF
TRBJ1-6	TRBD1	many	TRBV5-5	TGTGCCAGCACAACCACCGGGACAGGGGATTCACCCCTCCACTTT	CASTTTGTGDSPLHF